This T cell receptor beta chain was captured in a study of cytomegalovirus exposure and HLA in healthy donors. This clone was observed a single time. Its specificity is unknown. The junction differs from germline at one of its ends, possibly a read error. Though probably carrying unrecorded immune exposures, donors were nominally healthy at sampling. The CDR3 has 14 residues. The V gene's germline CDR1 is MNHEY and CDR2 SVGAGI. The PCR had 60 Vbeta and 13 Jbeta primers. The repertoire was sequenced with immunoSEQ multiplex PCR; TCRdb's copy has only in-frame clones and lacks some. The sample records over 150,000 clones, 55% to 70% being singletons. Points from the study as a whole: Researchers reported that a few CMV-associated chains were confirmed in vitro as CMV antigen-specific. Analysis performed later found roughly 18,000 TCR beta sequences associated with HLA alleles at 0.05 false discovery rate.

This TCR came from a woman aged 35 to 49 in good health and CMV-seropositive. The chain uses TRBV6-5 and TRBJ2-3; 8 positions match TRBD2. Sequences were obtained from PBMCs. This chain's CDR3 is CASRGGQITDTRYF. The CDR3 DNA follows: TGTGCCAGCCGGGGGGGGCAGATCACAGATACGCGGTATTTT.